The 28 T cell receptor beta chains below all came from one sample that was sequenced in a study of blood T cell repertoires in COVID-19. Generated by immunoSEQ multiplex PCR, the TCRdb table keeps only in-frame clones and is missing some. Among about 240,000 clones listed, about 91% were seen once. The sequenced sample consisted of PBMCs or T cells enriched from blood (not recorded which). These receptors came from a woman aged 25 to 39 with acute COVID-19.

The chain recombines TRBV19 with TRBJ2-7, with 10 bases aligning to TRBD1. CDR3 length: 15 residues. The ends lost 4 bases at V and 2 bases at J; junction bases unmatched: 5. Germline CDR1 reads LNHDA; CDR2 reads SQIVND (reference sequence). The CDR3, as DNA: TGTGCCAGTAGTACCGGGACAGGGGAACCCTACGAGCAGTACTTC. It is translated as CASSTGTGEPYEQYF.

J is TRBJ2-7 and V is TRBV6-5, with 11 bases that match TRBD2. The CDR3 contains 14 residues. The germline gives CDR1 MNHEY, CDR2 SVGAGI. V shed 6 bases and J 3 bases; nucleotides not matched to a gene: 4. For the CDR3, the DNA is TGTGCCAGCAGCCAACTAGCGGGGGTCTACGAGCAGTACTTC. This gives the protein CASSQLAGVYEQYF.

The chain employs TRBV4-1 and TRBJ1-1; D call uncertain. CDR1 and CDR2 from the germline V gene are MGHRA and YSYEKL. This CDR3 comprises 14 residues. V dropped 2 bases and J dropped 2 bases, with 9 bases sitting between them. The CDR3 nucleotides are TGCGCCAGCAGCCAAATCAGACTAAACACTGAAGCTTTCTTT. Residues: CASSQIRLNTEAFF.

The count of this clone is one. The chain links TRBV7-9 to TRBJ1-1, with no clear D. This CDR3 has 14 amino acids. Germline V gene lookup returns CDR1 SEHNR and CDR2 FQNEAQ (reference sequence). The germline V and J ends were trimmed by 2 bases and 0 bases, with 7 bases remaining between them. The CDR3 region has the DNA TGTGCCAGCAGCTTATCCAGGCTGAACACTGAAGCTTTCTTT. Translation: CASSLSRLNTEAFF.

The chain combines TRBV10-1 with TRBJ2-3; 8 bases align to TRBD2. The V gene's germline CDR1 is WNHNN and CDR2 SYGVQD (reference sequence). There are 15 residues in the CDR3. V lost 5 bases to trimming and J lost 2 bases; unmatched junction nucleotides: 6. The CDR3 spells CASSLGGGSTDTQYF. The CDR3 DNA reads TGCGCCAGCAGTCTCGGGGGGGGATCCACAGATACGCAGTATTTT.

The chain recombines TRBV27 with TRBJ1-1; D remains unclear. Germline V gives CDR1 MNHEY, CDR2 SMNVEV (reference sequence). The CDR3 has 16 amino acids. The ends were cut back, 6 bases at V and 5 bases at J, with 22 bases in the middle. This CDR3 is CASRLLGGVVSTEAFF. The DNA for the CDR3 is TGTGCCAGCAGACTTCTGGGCGGGGTTGTCTCAACTGAAGCTTTCTTT.

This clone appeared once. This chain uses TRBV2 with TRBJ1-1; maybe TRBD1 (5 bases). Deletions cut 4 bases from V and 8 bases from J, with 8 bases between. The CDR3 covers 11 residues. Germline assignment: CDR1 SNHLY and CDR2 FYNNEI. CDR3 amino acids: CASSVQGEAFF. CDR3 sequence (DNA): TGTGCCAGCAGTGTCCAGGGAGAAGCTTTCTTT.

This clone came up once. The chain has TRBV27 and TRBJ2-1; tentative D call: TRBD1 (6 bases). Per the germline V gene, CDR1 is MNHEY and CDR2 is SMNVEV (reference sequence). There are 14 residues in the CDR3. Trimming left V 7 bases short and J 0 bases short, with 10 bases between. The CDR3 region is CASNRASSYNEQFF. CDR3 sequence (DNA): TGTGCCAGCAACAGGGCTAGCTCCTACAATGAGCAGTTCTTC.

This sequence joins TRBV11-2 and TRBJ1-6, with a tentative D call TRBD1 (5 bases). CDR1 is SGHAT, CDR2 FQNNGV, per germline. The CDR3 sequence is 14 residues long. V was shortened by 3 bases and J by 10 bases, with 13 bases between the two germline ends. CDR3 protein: CASSFAGAGSPLHF. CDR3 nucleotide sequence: TGTGCCAGCAGCTTCGCTGGGGCAGGGTCACCCCTCCACTTT.

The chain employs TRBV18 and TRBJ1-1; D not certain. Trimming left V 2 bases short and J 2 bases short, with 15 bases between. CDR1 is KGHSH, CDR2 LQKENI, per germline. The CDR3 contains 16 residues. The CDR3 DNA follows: TGTGCCAGCTCACCAGCAGCAGAGGATGGTAACACTGAAGCTTTCTTT. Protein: CASSPAAEDGNTEAFF.

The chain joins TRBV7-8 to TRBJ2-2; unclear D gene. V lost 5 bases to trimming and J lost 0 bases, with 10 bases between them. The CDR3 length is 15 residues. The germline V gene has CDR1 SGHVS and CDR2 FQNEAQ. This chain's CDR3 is CASSIDMSNTGELFF. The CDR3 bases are TGTGCCAGCAGCATCGACATGTCGAACACCGGGGAGCTGTTTTTT.

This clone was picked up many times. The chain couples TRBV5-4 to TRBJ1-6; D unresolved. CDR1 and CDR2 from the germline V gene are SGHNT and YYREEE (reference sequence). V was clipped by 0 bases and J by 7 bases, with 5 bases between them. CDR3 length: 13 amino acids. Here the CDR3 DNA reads TGTGCCAGCAGCTTGGAGGAGAATTCACCCCTCCACTTT. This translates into CASSLEENSPLHF.

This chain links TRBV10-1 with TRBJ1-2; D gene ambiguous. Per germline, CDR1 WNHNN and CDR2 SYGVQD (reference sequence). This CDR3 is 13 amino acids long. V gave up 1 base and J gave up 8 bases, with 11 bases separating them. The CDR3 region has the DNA TGCGCCAGCAGTGAGTTCAGGTCCATGGGCTACACCTTC. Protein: CASSEFRSMGYTF.

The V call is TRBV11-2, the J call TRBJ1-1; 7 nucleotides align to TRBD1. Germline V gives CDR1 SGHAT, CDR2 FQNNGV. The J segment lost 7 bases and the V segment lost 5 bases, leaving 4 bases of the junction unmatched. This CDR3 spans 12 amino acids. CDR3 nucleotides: TGTGCCAGCAGCCAGGGGGAATTTGAAGCTTTCTTT. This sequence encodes CASSQGEFEAFF.

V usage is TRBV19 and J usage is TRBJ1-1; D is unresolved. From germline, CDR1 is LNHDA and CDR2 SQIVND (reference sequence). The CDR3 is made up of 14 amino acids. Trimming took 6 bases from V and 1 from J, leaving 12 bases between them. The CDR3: CASRSRAGNTEAFF. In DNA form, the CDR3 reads TGTGCCAGTAGGTCACGGGCGGGGAACACTGAAGCTTTCTTT.

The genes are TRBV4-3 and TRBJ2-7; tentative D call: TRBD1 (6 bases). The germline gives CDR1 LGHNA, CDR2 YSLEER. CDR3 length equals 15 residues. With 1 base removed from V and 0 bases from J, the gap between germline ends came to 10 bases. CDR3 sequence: CASSQGQAASYEQYF. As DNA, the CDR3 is TGCGCCAGCAGCCAAGGACAGGCCGCCTCCTACGAGCAGTACTTC.

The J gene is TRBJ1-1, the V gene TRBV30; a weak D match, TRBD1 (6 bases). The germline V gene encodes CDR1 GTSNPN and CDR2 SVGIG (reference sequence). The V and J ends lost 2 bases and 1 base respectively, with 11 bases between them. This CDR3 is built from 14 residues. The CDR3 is CAWSPGHANTEAFF. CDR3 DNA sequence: TGTGCCTGGAGTCCGGGACACGCGAACACTGAAGCTTTCTTT.

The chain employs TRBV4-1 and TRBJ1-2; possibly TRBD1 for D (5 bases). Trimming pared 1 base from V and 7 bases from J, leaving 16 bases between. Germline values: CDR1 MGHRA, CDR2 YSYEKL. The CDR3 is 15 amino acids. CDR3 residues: CASSQAGGGALGYTF. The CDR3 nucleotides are TGCGCCAGCAGCCAAGCCGGGGGAGGGGCACTTGGCTACACCTTC.

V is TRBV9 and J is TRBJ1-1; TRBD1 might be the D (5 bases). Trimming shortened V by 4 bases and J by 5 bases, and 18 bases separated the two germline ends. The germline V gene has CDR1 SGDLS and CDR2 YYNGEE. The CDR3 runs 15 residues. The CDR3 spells CASSPSGGVGTEAFF. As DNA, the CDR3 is TGTGCCAGCAGCCCTAGTGGGGGGGTTGGGACTGAAGCTTTCTTT.

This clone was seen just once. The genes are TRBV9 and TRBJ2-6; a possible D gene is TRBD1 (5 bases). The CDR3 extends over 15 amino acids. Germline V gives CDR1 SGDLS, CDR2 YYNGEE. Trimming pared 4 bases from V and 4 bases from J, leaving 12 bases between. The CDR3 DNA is TGTGCCAGCAGCCCACAGGCGGCGGGGGCCAACGTCCTGACTTTC. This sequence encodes CASSPQAAGANVLTF.

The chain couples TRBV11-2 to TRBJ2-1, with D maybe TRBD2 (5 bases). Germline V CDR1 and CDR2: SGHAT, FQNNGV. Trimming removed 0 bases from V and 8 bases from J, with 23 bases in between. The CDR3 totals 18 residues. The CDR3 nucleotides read TGTGCCAGCAGCTTAGACATTTGGATTGACTATCGTAAGTATGAGCAGTTCTTC. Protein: CASSLDIWIDYRKYEQFF.

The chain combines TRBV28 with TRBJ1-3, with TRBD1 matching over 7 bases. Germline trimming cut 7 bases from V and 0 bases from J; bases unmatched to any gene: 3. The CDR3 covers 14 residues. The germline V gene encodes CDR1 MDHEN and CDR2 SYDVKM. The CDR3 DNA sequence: TGTGCCAGCATGGACAGGAACTCTGGAAACACCATATATTTT. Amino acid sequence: CASMDRNSGNTIYF. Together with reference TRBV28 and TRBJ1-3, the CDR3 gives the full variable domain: DVKVTQSSRYLVKRTGEKVFLECVQDMDHENMFWYRQDPGLGLRLIYFSYDVKMKEKGDIPEGYSVSREKKERFSLILESASTNQTSMYLCASMDRNSGNTIYFGEGSWLTVV.

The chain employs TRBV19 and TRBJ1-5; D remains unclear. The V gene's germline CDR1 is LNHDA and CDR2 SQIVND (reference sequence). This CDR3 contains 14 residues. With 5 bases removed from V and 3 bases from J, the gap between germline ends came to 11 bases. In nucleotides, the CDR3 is TGTGCCAGTAGTCCTAGGACTGACAATCAGCCCCAGCATTTT. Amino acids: CASSPRTDNQPQHF.

The CDR3 spells CASSETRTGSDIQYF. The DNA of the CDR3 is TGCGCCAGCAGTGAGACAAGGACAGGGTCGGACATTCAGTACTTC. The chain has TRBV10-2 and TRBJ2-4; 8 nucleotides align to TRBD1. CDR3 length: 15 amino acids. Germline loops: CDR1 WSHSY, CDR2 SAAADI. The junction had 8 bases not matched to a gene; V was cut back by 2 bases and J by 8 bases.

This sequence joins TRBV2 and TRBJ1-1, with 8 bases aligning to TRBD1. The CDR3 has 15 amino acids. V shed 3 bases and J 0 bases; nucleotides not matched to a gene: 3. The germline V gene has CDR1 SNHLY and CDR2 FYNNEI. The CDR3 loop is CASSDRQGMNTEAFF. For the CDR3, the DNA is TGTGCCAGCAGTGATAGACAGGGGATGAACACTGAAGCTTTCTTT.

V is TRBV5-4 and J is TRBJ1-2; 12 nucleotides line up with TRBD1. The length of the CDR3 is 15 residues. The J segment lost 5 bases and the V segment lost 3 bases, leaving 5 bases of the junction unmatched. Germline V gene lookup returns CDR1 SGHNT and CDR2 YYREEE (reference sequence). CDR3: CASSWGQGARYGYTF. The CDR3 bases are TGTGCCAGCAGCTGGGGACAGGGGGCGCGGTATGGCTACACCTTC.

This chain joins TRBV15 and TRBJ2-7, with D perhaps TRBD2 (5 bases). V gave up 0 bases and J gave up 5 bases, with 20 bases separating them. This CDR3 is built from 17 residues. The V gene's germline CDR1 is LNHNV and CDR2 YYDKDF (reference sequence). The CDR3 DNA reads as TGTGCCACCAGCAGAGATCTTTCCCAAGACGGGATTAACGAGCAGTACTTC. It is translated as CATSRDLSQDGINEQYF.

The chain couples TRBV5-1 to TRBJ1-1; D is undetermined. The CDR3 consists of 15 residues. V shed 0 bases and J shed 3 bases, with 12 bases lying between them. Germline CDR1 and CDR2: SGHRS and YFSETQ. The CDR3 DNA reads TGCGCCAGCAGCTTGGGGCCAGTCGGGGACACTGAAGCTTTCTTT. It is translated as CASSLGPVGDTEAFF. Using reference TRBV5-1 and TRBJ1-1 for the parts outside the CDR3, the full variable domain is KAGVTQTPRYLIKTRGQQVTLSCSPISGHRSVSWYQQTPGQGLQFLFEYFSETQRNKGNFPGRFSGRQFSNSRSEMNVSTLELGDSALYLCASSLGPVGDTEAFFGQGTRLTVV.